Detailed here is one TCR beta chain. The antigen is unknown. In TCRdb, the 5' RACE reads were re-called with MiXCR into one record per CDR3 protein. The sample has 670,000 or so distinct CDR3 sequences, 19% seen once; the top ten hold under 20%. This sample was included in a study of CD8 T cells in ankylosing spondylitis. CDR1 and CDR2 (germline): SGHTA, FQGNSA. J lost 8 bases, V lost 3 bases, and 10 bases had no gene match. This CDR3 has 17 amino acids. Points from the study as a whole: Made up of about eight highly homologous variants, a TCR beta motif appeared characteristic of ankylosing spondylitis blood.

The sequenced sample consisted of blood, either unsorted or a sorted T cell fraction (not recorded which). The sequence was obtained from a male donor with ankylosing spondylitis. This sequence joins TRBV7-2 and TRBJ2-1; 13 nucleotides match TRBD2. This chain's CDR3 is CASSFGLAGARRHEQFF. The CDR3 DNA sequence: TGTGCCAGCAGCTTTGGACTAGCGGGAGCCCGGAGGCATGAGCAGTTCTTC.